This note documents a single TCR beta chain sequence. The CDR3 has 16 amino acids. V lost 5 bases and J lost 7; bases outside the gene matches: 16. CDR1 and CDR2 from the germline V gene are SQVTM and ANQGSEA. This entry is derived from a study of blood T cell repertoires in COVID-19. Study context: Whether acute or convalescent, the COVID-19 samples came from the United States, Italy and Spain. From T cells, B-cell-depleted T cells, or PBMCs came the material, which was cDNA or gDNA.

As processed by the authors: Estimates of nucleated cell counts were drawn from the amplification of reference gene primers. The table came from immunoSEQ multiplex PCR; TCRdb's copy has only in-frame clones and leaves some out. The D gene and trimming were derived from the DNA, and the V and J assignments and clone size from that table. This table holds some 200,000 clones, 84% found once. The TCR was taken from a woman aged 60-70 years who had recovered from COVID-19. The sample taken for sequencing was peripheral blood. The gene calls are TRBV29-1 and TRBJ1-4; 7 bases align to TRBD1. The CDR3 coding sequence is TGCAGCGTTACATCACCCTACAGGGGCGAAGCTGAAAAACTGTTTTTT. Encoded protein: CSVTSPYRGEAEKLFF.